The rows below give T cell receptor beta chains drawn from one sample of a study of shared clonotypes between healthy human individuals. Assay: immunoSEQ multiplex PCR; the TCRdb copy retains only in-frame clones and omits some. The sample shows about 820,000 clones, approximately 92% of them seen only once. Source material: naive CD8+ T cells sorted from blood. All receptors derive from a man younger than 40 in good health. The CDR3 runs from the conserved cysteine through the conserved F or W. The size of a clone is reported for some rows only, either as once, few or many, or as a class for expanded clones.

V gene,clone size,CDR3 protein
TRBV5-4,once,CASSLGQGFGNEQFF
TRBV11-2,NA,CASSLVRWSQPQHF
TRBV16,NA,CASSQMGHEQYF
TRBV18,NA,CASSPPSGRADTQYF
TRBV10-3,NA,CAIRAPQGGNTEAFF
TRBV5-1,NA,CASRRGGFEQYF
TRBV7-2,NA,CASSLRGGGARYEQYF
TRBV28,NA,CASSLDTEAFF
TRBV11-2,NA,CASSPNEGTWGEQYF
TRBV28,NA,CASSSLAHEQFF
TRBV14,once,CASSQLAGLNTGELFF
TRBV6-6,NA,CASSYTASDYNEQFF
TRBV11-2,NA,CASSWALAGGQAGELFF
TRBV10-3,NA,CAIDRKENYGYTF
TRBV30,NA,CACETRPYTGELFF
TRBV20-1,NA,CSLGSTFF
TRBV11-2,NA,CASSQRLSGSGTDTQYF
TRBV7-8,NA,CASSLLTSGTTDTQYF
TRBV29-1,NA,CSVGGGNKNIQYF
TRBV5-5,few,CASSLGEGRDEQFF
TRBV7-3,NA,CASSLAGGDYEQYF
TRBV7-2,once,CAAETTADTQYF
TRBV28,NA,CASSLYGGYEQYF
TRBV29-1,once,CSVGDDKNYGYTF
TRBV5-4,NA,CASSSKVSGGIQETQYF
TRBV11-2,few,CASSSYTSAPLYNEQFF
TRBV14,NA,CASSQDLSNSGRRETQYF
TRBV25-1,few,CASSKTRDPYYNEQFF
TRBV7-8,NA,CASSPELQDTQYF
TRBV14,NA,CASSPPGQGIYGYTF
TRBV7-2,NA,CASSLMYEQFF
TRBV27,NA,CASSTYNEQFF
TRBV7-8,NA,CASSLAGQGAASDPFYNQPQHF
TRBV11-2,NA,CASRHTRTDYEQYF
TRBV27,NA,CASSLAGNYGYTF
TRBV7-9,NA,CASSPSTGGGVFDNEQFF
TRBV27,NA,CASSFRIQETQYF
TRBV2,NA,CASSEWPSGSMDTQYF
TRBV7-2,NA,CASSPGLAGGSYNEQFF
TRBV12-5,NA,CASGLGWDREPTDTQYF
TRBV14,NA,CASSFIRTGWNEQFF
TRBV27,NA,CASSSQIVPDEQYF
TRBV30,NA,CAWSVSETQYF
TRBV6-1,NA,CASSEVAGGPLAGNSYEQYF
TRBV11-3,NA,CASSLDLGGSNQPQHF
TRBV6-6,NA,CASFRTDWIF
TRBV2,NA,CASSEGGGGLQGFWEQFF
TRBV19,NA,CASRGLAGDRVWETQYF